Reported below is one T cell receptor beta chain. Its antigen is currently not known. No base quality values were provided; no much bigger clone lies one nucleotide off. The cohort was made up of 650 to 700 healthy bone marrow donors. Cohort members were all nominally healthy when sampled, although unrecorded immune exposures were likely present. The donor was CMV seronegative and was included in the group of a few hundred seronegative cohort members. Every donor gave a peripheral blood sample, and the peripheral blood mononuclear cells from that sample were used for TCR beta sequencing. The Qiagen DNeasy Blood Extraction Kit was used to extract genomic DNA from the blood cell samples. The data were taken from a study of cytomegalovirus exposure and HLA in healthy donors (dated by TCRdb to the late 2010s). Regarding the study in general: An earlier analysis of some 620 of the donors reported 250 to 350 Gb of sequence data and 117 million unique TCR beta sequences obtained from 150 million to 200 million T cells. An early release covering roughly 600 HLA-typed donors comprised approximately 290 gigabases of sequencing data and roughly 86 million unique TCR sequences. A later analysis re-examined previously published TCR beta repertoires from about 700 donors and added high-resolution HLA genotyping to investigate patterns of TCR occurrence. Donor age, sex, ethnicity and CMV serostatus were collected together with the repertoire data. Every repertoire in the discovery cohort had been generated on one and the same sequencing platform. The aim of the study was to test whether cataloging public T cell receptors could identify signatures of past pathogen exposure. High-throughput TCR immunosequencing, statistical association of individual TCRs with disease status, and machine learning were combined to predict cytomegalovirus infection status. Using immunosequencing, the study profiled T cell repertoires from about 610 subjects and related those repertoires to cytomegalovirus serostatus. HLA typing included class I and class II loci at four-digit resolution. Rather than drawing on any new phenotypic data, the later analysis identified candidate immune exposures from TCR beta sequences and the way those sequences occurred across donors. The number of donors typed differed by locus, with roughly 620-640 for A, B, C, DRB1 and DQB1, around 520 for DQA1, 600 to 610 for DPA1, and around 450 for DPB1. Roughly 5 DR-DQ haplotypes were handled as single units for association and clustering because linkage in the cohort was strong. In addition to the first cohort of approximately 650 subjects, a separate validation cohort of approximately 130 different subjects was used. The genetic ancestry cluster associated with self-reported Caucasian donors included about 81% of the 300 to 450 genotyped donors. To decide whether each TCR beta V gene segment behaved as functional or pseudogenic, an earlier analysis of fewer than 750 of the donors relied on high-throughput TCR beta sequencing. Among some 410 genotyped donors of the cohort, an average of around 240,000 unique TCR beta nucleotide sequences were sequenced per donor, roughly 20% of them non-productive. Genome-wide SNP genotypes for about three fifths of the roughly 670 donors were used in a later genetic analysis, which treated that subset as a discovery cohort.

Paper-wide results and their limitations: In vitro tests confirmed that three of the cytomegalovirus-associated TCR beta chains recognize cytomegalovirus antigens. Some 15 rarely observed V segments, including chromosome 9 orphons, were excluded from the earlier analysis of a few hundred of the donors because counts were too low. The classifier was reported to diagnose cytomegalovirus status with high specificity and sensitivity in both the original cohort and the validation cohort. Most CMV-associated TCR beta chains appeared to be HLA-restricted in a later analysis, and the HLA associations seemed to be driven largely by CMV exposure. CMV serostatus was the only immune exposure information available for the cohort. Because HLA typing was unavailable for some donors at each locus, only the typed subset was used in association tests. Linkage disequilibrium might explain the correlated functional status among segregating V segments, but an unknown experimental factor could not be excluded. In an earlier analysis of around 600 of the donors, most TCR beta V segments appeared in productive rearrangements about 87% or about 30% of the time, broadly matching IMGT annotations. Several of the top co-occurrence clusters appeared to be linked to parvovirus B19, influenza, CMV and Epstein-Barr virus, according to a later analysis. In a later analysis, TCR association rates were found to vary across HLA loci, with the most associated TCRs seen for DRB1 alleles and the fewest for HLA-C alleles. Most TCR sequences were seen in very few donors, while some public TCRs were found in many individuals. V-gene and J-gene trimming of TCR beta chains was associated with a missense DCLRE1C variant in a later genetic analysis, and the association was replicated in an independent cohort. At a false discovery rate of 0.05, a later analysis linked under 20,000 TCR beta sequences to specific HLA alleles. The sequencing pipeline was judged likely to have produced a cluster of highly shared sequence variants as a technical artifact. A further reported finding was that TCR beta sequences accurately predicted the HLA-A and HLA-B alleles for most subjects in the first cohort. Presence/absence analyses assumed roughly uniform sequencing depth across donors, an assumption that may not hold. The authors suggested that the approach could potentially be generalized to other disease states and immunological phenotypes. Compared with equally common non-associated chains, HLA-associated TCR beta chains in a later analysis were more clonally expanded and had lower generation probabilities. In this cohort, only TCR beta chains were sequenced, and detectable features were limited by the absence of alpha or paired-chain data. In the study, some 160 TCR beta chains were listed as associated with cytomegalovirus. When HLA alleles, especially DR and DQ, strongly co-occurred, attributing TCR associations to individual alleles was difficult. According to a later genetic analysis, donors in an Asian-associated ancestry cluster had fewer N-insertions in productive TCRs than the approximately 670-donor mean. The 87-base-pair reads could not distinguish some IMGT-functional V segments, including TRBV6-2 and TRBV6-3, so those segments were excluded.

V is cut back by 2 bases and J by 6 bases, with 9 bases in the junction unmatched. The CDR3 runs 16 amino acids, cysteine and phenylalanine included. Solely the CDR3 DNA is kept, with 48 bases framed from the first base. The germline V gene encodes CDR1 MGHRA and CDR2 YSYEKL. The library came from the immunoSEQ multiplex PCR assay. For the multiplex PCR, a mixture combining 60 forward primers for TCR Vbeta segments and 13 reverse primers for TCR Jbeta segments was used. A multiplex PCR assay on genomic DNA amplified the CDR3 region of rearranged TCR beta genes. The Illumina HiSeq System was used to sequence the amplified TCR beta libraries as 87-base-pair reads. From the authors' description of their analysis: A later analysis counted some 74 million unique TCR beta chains across the 500 to 850 repertoires, and approximately 11 million of these chains were shared by at least two donors. Raw reads were error-corrected and collapsed into unique sequences by a nearest-neighbor algorithm in which closely related sequences were merged to remove PCR and sequencing errors. To assign V, D and J gene segments, CDR3 sequences were aligned to IMGT reference sequences. Each retained sequence needed at least a six-nucleotide match to both a V gene segment and a J gene segment. A rearrangement was called productive if the CDR3 had no stop codons and remained in frame with V and J, and every other rearrangement was called non-productive. Following IMGT convention, CDR3 was defined as the stretch from the second conserved V-encoded cysteine up to the conserved J-encoded phenylalanine. The earlier analysis of 587 of the donors excluded sequences that lacked an unambiguous match to a single V gene segment. In an earlier analysis of 500 to 750 of the donors, V segments were called functional above 56.7% productive rearrangements and were called segregating when the between-donor standard deviation exceeded 5%. A statistical classification framework was built for diagnosing cytomegalovirus status from the catalog of TCR beta chain sequences. A later analysis assigned V and J genes by comparing TCR nucleotide sequences with IMGT/GENE-DB human TR gene sequences. Using the TCRdist pipeline, a later analysis assigned CDR3 sequences along with most-parsimonious VDJ recombination scenarios. In a later analysis, every TCR beta chain was defined by the combination of its CDR3 amino acid sequence and its V-gene family, and reads without a unique V-gene family were dropped. To address suspected cross-contamination and a sequencing artifact, a later analysis removed approximately 590 highly shared, low-generation-probability nucleotide sequences. A later analysis calculated a clonal expansion index for each public chain from normalized within-repertoire ranks of inferred template counts. A later analysis computed generation probabilities with a VDJ recombination model fitted to out-of-frame rearrangements, and checked the results against IGoR. Hypergeometric tests were used in a later analysis to score TCR-TCR, TCR-HLA and TCR-CMV co-occurrence, with a repertoire-size bias correction applied to the TCR pairs. To estimate false discovery rates, a later analysis permuted the HLA or CMV assignments 20 times. In a later analysis, co-occurring TCRs were grouped with DBSCAN, and TCRdist sequence similarity was added when clustering was performed within HLA-allele-positive subsets. For co-occurrence clustering, repertoires with fewer than 30,000 or more than 120,000 public chains were excluded, along with roughly 5 repertoires with anomalous nucleotide sharing. TCRdb provides this immuneACCESS table in a form limited to in-frame rearrangements. Some clones are lacking; in checked studies, under half of them reflect an unresolved V gene, and why the rest are absent is not known. V and J calls and clone size are as listed in that table; D and trimming were resolved from the DNA. The sample table records 75,000 to 80,000 clones; 78% of these occur just once. Approximately 1.6% of the sample lies in the top ten.

Here the chain combines TRBV4-1 and TRBJ2-5; 10 bases in the junction line up with TRBD1. Material for sequencing was PBMCs. The clonotype originates from a man aged 40-50 years in good health and CMV-seronegative. CDR3 sequence: CASSQQGQGRLKTQYF. The bases are TGCGCCAGCAGCCAACAGGGACAGGGGCGGCTGAAGACCCAGTACTTC.